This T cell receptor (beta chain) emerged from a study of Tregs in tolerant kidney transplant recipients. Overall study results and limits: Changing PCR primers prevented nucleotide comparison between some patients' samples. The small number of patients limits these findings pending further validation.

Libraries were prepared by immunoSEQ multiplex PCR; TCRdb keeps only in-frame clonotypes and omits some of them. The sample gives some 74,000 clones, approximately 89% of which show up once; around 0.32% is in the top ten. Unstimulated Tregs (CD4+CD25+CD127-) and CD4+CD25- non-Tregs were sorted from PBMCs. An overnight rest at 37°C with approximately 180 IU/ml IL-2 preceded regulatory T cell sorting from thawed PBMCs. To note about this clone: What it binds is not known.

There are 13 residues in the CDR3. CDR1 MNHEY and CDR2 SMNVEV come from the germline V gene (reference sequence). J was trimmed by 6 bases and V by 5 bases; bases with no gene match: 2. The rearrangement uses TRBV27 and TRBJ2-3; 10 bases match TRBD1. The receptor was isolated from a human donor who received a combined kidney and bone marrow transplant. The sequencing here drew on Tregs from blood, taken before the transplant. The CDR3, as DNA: TGTGCCAGCAGTGGGACAGGGGTGGATACGCAGTATTTT. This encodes CASSGTGVDTQYF.